These 2 T cell receptor beta chains came from one sample sequenced in a study of shared clonotypes between healthy human individuals. Here immunoSEQ multiplex PCR was the method, and the copy in TCRdb shows in-frame clones only, minus some. The repertoire holds some 500,000 clones, with around three quarters as singletons. Sequencing used PBMCs. The source of these receptors is a woman between 35 and 50 years old in good health. Some clones in this sample may be carry-over from other donors' samples.

The rearrangement uses TRBV18 and TRBJ1-4; D is unresolved. This CDR3 has 15 amino acids. Germline CDR1 reads KGHSH; CDR2 reads LQKENI. Trimming took off 3 bases at V and 2 bases at J, with 10 bases between the two ends. The CDR3 sequence is CASSPTHRTNEKLFF. For the CDR3, the DNA is TGTGCCAGCTCACCCACACATCGGACTAATGAAAAACTGTTTTTT.

The V and J genes are TRBV5-6 and TRBJ1-5; TRBD1 is a possible D gene (6 bases). The CDR3 has 14 amino acids. Germline CDR1 reads SGHDT; CDR2 reads YYEEEE. V lost 3 bases and J 7 bases, leaving 14 bases between the germline ends. This CDR3 is CASSSYRVSQPQHF. The CDR3 DNA reads as TGTGCCAGCAGCTCATACAGGGTATCCCAGCCCCAGCATTTT.